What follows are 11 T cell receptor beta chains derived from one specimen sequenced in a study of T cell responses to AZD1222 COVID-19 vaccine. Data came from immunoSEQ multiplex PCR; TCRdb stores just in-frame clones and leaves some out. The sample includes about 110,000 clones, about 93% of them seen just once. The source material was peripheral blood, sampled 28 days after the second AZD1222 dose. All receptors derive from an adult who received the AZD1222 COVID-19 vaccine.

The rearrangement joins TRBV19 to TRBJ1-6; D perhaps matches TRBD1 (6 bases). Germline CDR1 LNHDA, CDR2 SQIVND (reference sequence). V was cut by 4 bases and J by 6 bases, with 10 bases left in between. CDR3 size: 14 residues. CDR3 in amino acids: CASSTLDSNSPLHF. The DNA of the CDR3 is TGTGCCAGTAGTACCCTGGACAGTAATTCACCCCTCCACTTT.

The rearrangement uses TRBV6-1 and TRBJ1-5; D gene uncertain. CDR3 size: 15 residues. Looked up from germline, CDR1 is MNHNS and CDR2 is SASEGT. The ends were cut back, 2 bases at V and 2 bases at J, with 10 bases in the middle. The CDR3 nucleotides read TGTGCCAGCAGTGAACGACCGGGCGGCAATCAGCCCCAGCATTTT. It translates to CASSERPGGNQPQHF.

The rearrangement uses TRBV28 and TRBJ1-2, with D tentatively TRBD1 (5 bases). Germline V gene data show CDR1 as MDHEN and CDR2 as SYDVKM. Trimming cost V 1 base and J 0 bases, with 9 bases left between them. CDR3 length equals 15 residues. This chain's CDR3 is CASSLFGTANYGYTF. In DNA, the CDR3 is TGTGCCAGCAGTTTATTCGGGACCGCTAACTATGGCTACACCTTC.

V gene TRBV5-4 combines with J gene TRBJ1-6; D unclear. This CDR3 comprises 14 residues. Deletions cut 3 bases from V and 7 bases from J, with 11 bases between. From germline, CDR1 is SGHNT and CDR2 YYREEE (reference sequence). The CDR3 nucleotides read TGTGCCAGCAGCTCCCGATCCCAGAATTCACCCCTCCACTTT. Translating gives CASSSRSQNSPLHF.

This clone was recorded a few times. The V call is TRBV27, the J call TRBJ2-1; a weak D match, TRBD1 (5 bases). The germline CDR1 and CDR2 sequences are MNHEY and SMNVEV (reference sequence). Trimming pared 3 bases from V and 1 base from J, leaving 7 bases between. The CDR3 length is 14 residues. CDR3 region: CASSFQGSYNEQFF. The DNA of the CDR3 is TGTGCCAGCAGTTTCCAGGGTTCCTACAATGAGCAGTTCTTC.

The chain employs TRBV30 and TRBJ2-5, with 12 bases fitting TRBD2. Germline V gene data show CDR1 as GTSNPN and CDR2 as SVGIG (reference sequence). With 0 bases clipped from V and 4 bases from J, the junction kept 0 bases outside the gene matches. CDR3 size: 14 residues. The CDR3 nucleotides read TGTGCCTGGAGTGTACTAGCGGGAGGAGAGACCCAGTACTTC. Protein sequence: CAWSVLAGGETQYF.

In DNA, the CDR3 is TGTGCCAGCAGCGCCAATTCTGGAAACACCATATATTTT. Translated, it gives CASSANSGNTIYF. V is TRBV3-1 (or the pseudogene TRBV3-2) and J is TRBJ1-3, with D unclear. This CDR3 has 13 residues. Germline V lookup: CDR1 LGHDT, CDR2 YNNKEL (reference sequence). The V end lost 5 bases, the J end lost 1 base, and 6 bases lay between the germline ends.

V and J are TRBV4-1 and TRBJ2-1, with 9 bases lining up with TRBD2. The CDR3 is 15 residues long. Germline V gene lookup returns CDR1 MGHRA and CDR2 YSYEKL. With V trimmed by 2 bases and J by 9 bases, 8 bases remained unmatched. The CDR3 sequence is CASSQRLAGAFEQFF. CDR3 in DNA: TGCGCCAGCAGCCAACGGTTAGCGGGGGCATTTGAGCAGTTCTTC.

The CDR3 DNA follows: TGTGCCAGTACGCTCACAGGGGCTGGAAACACCATATATTTT. Translation: CASTLTGAGNTIYF. This chain joins TRBV5-4 and TRBJ1-3; the match to TRBD1 covers 7 bases. The CDR3 sequence is 14 residues long. Germline-derived CDR1 and CDR2 are SGHNT and YYREEE (reference sequence). J lost 2 bases, V lost 8 bases, and 7 bases had no gene match.

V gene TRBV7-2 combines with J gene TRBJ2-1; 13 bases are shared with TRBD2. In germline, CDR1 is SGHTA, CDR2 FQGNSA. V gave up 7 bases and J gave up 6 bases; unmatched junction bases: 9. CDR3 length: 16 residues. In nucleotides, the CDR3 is TGTGCCAGCAACTTCCCGGGACTAGCGGGGATCAATGAGCAGTTCTTC. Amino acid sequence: CASNFPGLAGINEQFF.

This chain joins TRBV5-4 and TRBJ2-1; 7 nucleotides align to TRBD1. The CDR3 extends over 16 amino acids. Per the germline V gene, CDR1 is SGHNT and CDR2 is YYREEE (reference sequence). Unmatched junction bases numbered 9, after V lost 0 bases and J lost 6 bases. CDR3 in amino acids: CASSLADRAPLNEQFF. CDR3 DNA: TGTGCCAGCAGCTTGGCCGACAGGGCCCCTCTCAATGAGCAGTTCTTC.